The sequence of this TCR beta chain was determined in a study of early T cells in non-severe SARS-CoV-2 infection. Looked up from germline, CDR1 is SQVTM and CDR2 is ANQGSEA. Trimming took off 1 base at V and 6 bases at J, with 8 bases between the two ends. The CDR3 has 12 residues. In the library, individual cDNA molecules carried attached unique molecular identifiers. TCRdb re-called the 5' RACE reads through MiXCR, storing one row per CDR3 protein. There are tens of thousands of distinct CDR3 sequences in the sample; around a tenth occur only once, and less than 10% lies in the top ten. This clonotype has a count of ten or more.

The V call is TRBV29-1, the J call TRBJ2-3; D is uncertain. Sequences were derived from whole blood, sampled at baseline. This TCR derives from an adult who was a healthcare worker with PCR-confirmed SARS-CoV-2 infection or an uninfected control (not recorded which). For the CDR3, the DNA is TGCAGCGTTGAAGTCTCCCGGGATACGCAGTATTTT. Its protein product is CSVEVSRDTQYF.